One TCR beta chain is described in this entry. Its target is not known. In germline, CDR1 is SGHNT, CDR2 YYREEE (reference sequence). Trimming took 4 bases from V and 0 from J, leaving 15 bases between them. The CDR3 totals 16 residues. The PCR had 60 Vbeta and 13 Jbeta primers. Produced via immunoSEQ multiplex PCR; TCRdb's table is partial and in-frame only. Among about 150,000 clones, around 79% were seen once, and the ten largest hold roughly 0.7%. This record comes from a study of cytomegalovirus exposure and HLA in healthy donors. Regarding the study as a whole: Most of the TCR beta V segments (in an earlier analysis) were productive either about 87% or about 30% of the time. TRBV6-2, TRBV6-3 and other indistinguishable V segments were excluded. Presence/absence results assume similar sequencing depth per donor, which may not hold.

This TCR derives from a male donor in good health and CMV-seronegative. V usage is TRBV5-4 and J usage is TRBJ2-3, with a weak D call TRBD2 (6 bases). Sequencing was done on a sample of PBMCs. The CDR3 nucleotides read TGTGCCAGCAGCCCCATCGTCGGGGGAAGCACAGATACGCAGTATTTT. Translating it yields CASSPIVGGSTDTQYF. The variable domain in full, with the rest retrieved from reference TRBV5-4 and TRBJ2-3, is ETGVTQSPTHLIKTRGQQVTLRCSSQSGHNTVSWYQQALGQGPQFIFQYYREEENGRGNFPPRFSGLQFPNYSSELNVNALELDDSALYLCASSPIVGGSTDTQYFGPGTRLTVL.